The rows below give T cell receptor beta chains drawn from one sample of a study of cytomegalovirus exposure and HLA in healthy donors. Method: immunoSEQ multiplex PCR; TCRdb's copy keeps in-frame clones and lacks some. The data show about 150,000 clones, 75% seen once. Sequencing was performed on PBMCs. The receptor set was obtained from a man between 18 and 29 years old in good health and CMV-seropositive. CDR3s include the opening cysteine and the closing phenylalanine or tryptophan. The order of the fields is D gene, clone size, J gene, V gene, CDR3 protein, CDR3 DNA. D genes are given only for firm matches. Size values are once, few and many counts, or a class for expanded clones, and some rows have none.

>NA|few|TRBJ2-7|TRBV10-3
CAITPGNGILGEQYF
TGTGCCATCACCCCGGGGAACGGGATCCTGGGCGAGCAGTACTTC
>TRBD1|few|TRBJ1-2|TRBV5-1
CASSQDRVGNYGYTF
TGCGCCAGCAGCCAGGACAGGGTAGGGAACTATGGCTACACCTTC
>TRBD1|NA|TRBJ2-7|TRBV2
CASSNEGTGLYEQYF
TGTGCCAGCAGTAATGAAGGGACAGGGTTATACGAGCAGTACTTC
>NA|NA|TRBJ1-2|TRBV2
CATPGQTLKWGYGYTF
TGTGCCACCCCGGGACAAACACTGAAGTGGGGCTATGGCTACACCTTC
>TRBD2|NA|TRBJ2-1|TRBV6-6
CASSPRTSGINEQFF
TGTGCCAGCAGTCCCCGGACTAGCGGAATCAATGAGCAGTTCTTC
>TRBD1|NA|TRBJ1-1|TRBV6-1
CASGDRAANTEAFF
TGTGCCAGCGGGGACAGGGCCGCGAACACTGAAGCTTTCTTT
>NA|NA|TRBJ1-1|TRBV20-1
CSARGRGEAFF
TGCAGTGCTAGAGGTCGGGGTGAAGCTTTCTTT
>NA|NA|TRBJ2-7|TRBV30
CAWSVGYEQYF
TGTGCCTGGAGTGTCGGCTACGAGCAGTACTTC
>NA|NA|TRBJ2-1|TRBV7-6
CASSKRGNEQFF
TGTGCCAGCAGCAAAAGGGGCAATGAGCAGTTCTTC
>TRBD1|few|TRBJ2-4|TRBV4-1
CASSHNSDRAKNIQYF
TGCGCCAGCAGCCACAATTCGGACAGGGCCAAAAACATTCAGTACTTC
>TRBD2|NA|TRBJ2-6|TRBV6-6
CASKPGGTGANVLTF
TGTGCCAGCAAACCCGGGGGGACCGGGGCCAACGTCCTGACTTTC
>TRBD1|NA|TRBJ2-3|TRBV5-1
CASSPGTGGDTQYF
TGCGCCAGCAGCCCGGGGACAGGGGGAGATACGCAGTATTTT
>TRBD2|many|TRBJ2-1|TRBV7-9
CASGHGGGLALNNEQFF
TGTGCCAGCGGGCATGGGGGTGGACTAGCGTTAAACAATGAGCAGTTCTTC
>NA|NA|TRBJ1-2|TRBV28
CASSLAGDYGYTF
TGTGCCAGCAGTTTAGCAGGGGATTATGGCTACACCTTC
>TRBD1|NA|TRBJ2-3|TRBV4-2
CASTREDRGTDTQYF
TGTGCCAGCACCCGGGAGGACAGGGGTACAGATACGCAGTATTTT
>TRBD1|NA|TRBJ1-2|TRBV28
CASSFPTGTGPYGYTF
TGTGCCAGCAGTTTCCCAACCGGGACAGGGCCCTATGGCTACACCTTC
>TRBD2|NA|TRBJ2-1|TRBV4-1
CASSQAAQRGNEQFF
TGCGCCAGCAGCCAAGCCGCCCAGCGGGGCAATGAGCAGTTCTTC
>NA|NA|TRBJ1-2|TRBV2
CASSDGYGYTF
TGTGCCAGCAGTGACGGCTATGGCTACACCTTC
>TRBD2|NA|TRBJ2-1|TRBV5-4
CASSLSSLAGGQVEQFF
TGTGCCAGCAGCCTCTCATCACTAGCGGGAGGGCAGGTTGAGCAGTTCTTC
>TRBD1|NA|TRBJ2-1|TRBV5-1
CASSLGQGSDEQFF
TGCGCCAGCAGCTTGGGACAGGGGTCCGATGAGCAGTTCTTC
>NA|few|TRBJ2-7|TRBV5-1
CASSLRQGWNEQYF
TGCGCCAGCAGCTTGCGTCAGGGATGGAACGAGCAGTACTTC